This is a list of T cell receptor beta chains from one sample in a study of T cell repertoires in cytomegalovirus infection. TCRdb re-derived calls from the reads in MiXCR, one entry per CDR3 protein. The sample contains 400,000 to 550,000 distinct CDR3 sequences, about 11% of which appear only once. The specimen sequenced was PBMCs. Receptors originate from a human donor in good health (CMV status not recorded). Some clones in this sample may be carry-over from other donors' samples. Each CDR3 is given with its conserved first and last residue. The D gene is left open where the match is weak. Rows may omit the clone size; those that give it use once, few, many or a size class.

clone size: many
J gene: TRBJ1-5
V gene: TRBV7-2
D gene: -
CDR3 DNA: TGTGCCAGCAGCCTAGACTTCGGCGATCAGCCCCAGCATTTT
CDR3 protein: CASSLDFGDQPQHF

clone size: many
J gene: TRBJ2-7
V gene: TRBV5-6
D gene: TRBD2
CDR3 DNA: TGTGCCAGCAGCCATGACGGGCGGGGGGGATACGAGCAGTACTTC
CDR3 protein: CASSHDGRGGYEQYF

clone size: many
J gene: TRBJ1-3
V gene: TRBV7-8
D gene: TRBD1
CDR3 DNA: TGTGCCAGCAGCTCCGGACAGGGCCCCTCTGGAAACACCATATATTTT
CDR3 protein: CASSSGQGPSGNTIYF

clone size: few
J gene: TRBJ2-6
V gene: TRBV7-9
D gene: TRBD1
CDR3 DNA: TGTGCCAGCAGCTTAGGACAGGGGGCTTCTGGGGCCAACGTCCTGACTTTC
CDR3 protein: CASSLGQGASGANVLTF

clone size: many
J gene: TRBJ1-4
V gene: TRBV7-9
D gene: -
CDR3 DNA: TGTGCCAGCAGCTTCGTCCCAGAAAAACTGTTTTTT
CDR3 protein: CASSFVPEKLFF

clone size: few
J gene: TRBJ2-2
V gene: TRBV3-1
D gene: -
CDR3 DNA: TGTGCCAGCAGCCTACGAGGGGGGGCCGGGGAGCTGTTTTTT
CDR3 protein: CASSLRGGAGELFF

clone size: -
J gene: TRBJ2-2
V gene: TRBV5-1
D gene: -
CDR3 DNA: TGCGCCAGCAGCTCCCAGGAAATCACCGGGGAGCTGTTTTTT
CDR3 protein: CASSSQEITGELFF

clone size: few
J gene: TRBJ1-5
V gene: TRBV15
D gene: -
CDR3 DNA: TGTGCCACCAGCGGAGGAGGCGGTAATCAGCCCCAGCATTTT
CDR3 protein: CATSGGGGNQPQHF

clone size: many
J gene: TRBJ2-2
V gene: TRBV7-8
D gene: -
CDR3 DNA: TGTGCCAGCAGCTTAATCCTCCGAGCGAACACCGGGGAGCTGTTTTTT
CDR3 protein: CASSLILRANTGELFF

clone size: -
J gene: TRBJ2-7
V gene: TRBV3-1
D gene: TRBD2
CDR3 DNA: TGTGCCAGCAGCCAAGACCCTAGCGGGATTTACGAGCAGTACTTC
CDR3 protein: CASSQDPSGIYEQYF

clone size: many
J gene: TRBJ1-2
V gene: TRBV27
D gene: -
CDR3 DNA: TGTGCCAGCGCGTGGGGGGGCAGCACTAACTATGGCTACACCTTC
CDR3 protein: CASAWGGSTNYGYTF

clone size: few
J gene: TRBJ1-6
V gene: TRBV6-5
D gene: -
CDR3 DNA: TGTGCCAGCAGTTACTCGATCAAAAAATCCTATAATTCACCCCTCCACTTT
CDR3 protein: CASSYSIKKSYNSPLHF

clone size: many
J gene: TRBJ2-2
V gene: TRBV7-3
D gene: TRBD2
CDR3 DNA: TGTGCCAGCAGCTTCGGGGGGAGTTGGGCCGGGGAGCTGTTTTTT
CDR3 protein: CASSFGGSWAGELFF

clone size: many
J gene: TRBJ1-5
V gene: TRBV27
D gene: -
CDR3 DNA: TGTGCCAGCAGTTTATACGGGGGACCGAGCAATCAGCCCCAGCATTTT
CDR3 protein: CASSLYGGPSNQPQHF

clone size: many
J gene: TRBJ2-7
V gene: TRBV20-1
D gene: -
CDR3 DNA: TGCAGTGCTAGGGACTCAGGGAGCGCCTACGAGCAGTACTTC
CDR3 protein: CSARDSGSAYEQYF

clone size: many
J gene: TRBJ2-7
V gene: TRBV7-2
D gene: -
CDR3 DNA: TGTGCCAGCAGCTTAGAAGTACTTGGAGAGCAGTACTTC
CDR3 protein: CASSLEVLGEQYF

clone size: few
J gene: TRBJ1-1
V gene: TRBV20-1
D gene: -
CDR3 DNA: TGCAGTGCTAGAGATCATGCAGGCGGCACTGAAGCTTTCTTT
CDR3 protein: CSARDHAGGTEAFF

clone size: -
J gene: TRBJ1-2
V gene: TRBV2
D gene: -
CDR3 DNA: TGTGCCAGCAGGATCGGGGGTACCAGCTACACCTTC
CDR3 protein: CASRIGGTSYTF

clone size: -
J gene: TRBJ2-3
V gene: TRBV6-1
D gene: -
CDR3 DNA: TGTGCCAGCAGTTACCCCTTGGACCTTCACTTCGACACAGATACGCAGTATTTT
CDR3 protein: CASSYPLDLHFDTDTQYF

clone size: many
J gene: TRBJ2-1
V gene: TRBV4-2
D gene: TRBD2
CDR3 DNA: TGTGCCAGCAGCCAAGAAAGGGAACTAGCGGGAGGAATTTTGTTCTTC
CDR3 protein: CASSQERELAGGILFF

clone size: many
J gene: TRBJ1-5
V gene: TRBV28
D gene: -
CDR3 DNA: TGTGCCAGCACCCCTACAGGTTATCAGCCCCAGCATTTT
CDR3 protein: CASTPTGYQPQHF

clone size: many
J gene: TRBJ2-7
V gene: TRBV10-3
D gene: -
CDR3 DNA: TGTGCCATCAGTGAGGTCCAGGGTCCCTACGAGCAGTACTTC
CDR3 protein: CAISEVQGPYEQYF

clone size: many
J gene: TRBJ2-6
V gene: TRBV20-1
D gene: -
CDR3 DNA: TGCAGTGCCCGGGACTTCTTATCCGGGGCCAACGTCCTGACTTTC
CDR3 protein: CSARDFLSGANVLTF

clone size: -
J gene: TRBJ1-6
V gene: TRBV10-3
D gene: TRBD1
CDR3 DNA: TGTGCCATCAGTGAGAACTTGGCGACAGGGGGAAATTCACCCCTCCACTTT
CDR3 protein: CAISENLATGGNSPLHF

clone size: -
J gene: TRBJ2-3
V gene: TRBV7-8
D gene: TRBD2
CDR3 DNA: TGTGCCAGCAGCTTAAGAAGGTTTAGCGGGTTCACAGATACGCAGTATTTT
CDR3 protein: CASSLRRFSGFTDTQYF

clone size: many
J gene: TRBJ2-1
V gene: TRBV11-3
D gene: -
CDR3 DNA: TGTGCCAGCAGCTTACGGGAGACGAGCTACAATGAGCAGTTCTTC
CDR3 protein: CASSLRETSYNEQFF

clone size: -
J gene: TRBJ1-5
V gene: TRBV12-3/TRBV12-4
D gene: TRBD1
CDR3 DNA: TGTGCCAGCAGTTGGGACAGAAAGGATCAGCCCCAGCATTTT
CDR3 protein: CASSWDRKDQPQHF

clone size: many
J gene: TRBJ1-4
V gene: TRBV7-8
D gene: -
CDR3 DNA: TGTGCCAGCAGCTTAAGCACCTCAACTAATGAAAAACTGTTTTTT
CDR3 protein: CASSLSTSTNEKLFF

clone size: few
J gene: TRBJ1-1
V gene: TRBV5-1
D gene: -
CDR3 DNA: TGCGCCAGCAGCTGGCGGGGGGGTACTGAAGCTTTCTTT
CDR3 protein: CASSWRGGTEAFF

clone size: many
J gene: TRBJ1-1
V gene: TRBV11-2
D gene: -
CDR3 DNA: TGTGCCAGCAGCCTCCCTTTCACTGAAGCTTTCTTT
CDR3 protein: CASSLPFTEAFF

clone size: many
J gene: TRBJ2-7
V gene: TRBV19
D gene: TRBD1
CDR3 DNA: TGTGCCAGTAGTTCCACAGGGGATCAAAGCTCCTACGAGCAGTACTTC
CDR3 protein: CASSSTGDQSSYEQYF

clone size: many
J gene: TRBJ2-3
V gene: TRBV6-1
D gene: -
CDR3 DNA: TGTGCCAGCAGTGAGGGGCCGGGGATCGTCACAGATACGCAGTATTTT
CDR3 protein: CASSEGPGIVTDTQYF

clone size: -
J gene: TRBJ2-7
V gene: TRBV11-2
D gene: TRBD1
CDR3 DNA: TGTGCCAGCAGCTTAGCCGGCTGGGACAGGGGGCACGAGCAGTACTTC
CDR3 protein: CASSLAGWDRGHEQYF

clone size: -
J gene: TRBJ2-1
V gene: TRBV5-1
D gene: TRBD2
CDR3 DNA: TGCGCCAGCAGCTTCCAAGGGCGGGAGGCGAGTGAGCAGTTCTTC
CDR3 protein: CASSFQGREASEQFF

clone size: few
J gene: TRBJ2-5
V gene: TRBV29-1
D gene: -
CDR3 DNA: TGCAGCGTTGTTGGAGGGGGCCAAGAGACCCAGTACTTC
CDR3 protein: CSVVGGGQETQYF

clone size: few
J gene: TRBJ1-1
V gene: TRBV29-1
D gene: -
CDR3 DNA: TGCAGCGGGCAAGGGAGGAACACTGAAGCTTTCTTT
CDR3 protein: CSGQGRNTEAFF

clone size: many
J gene: TRBJ2-5
V gene: TRBV6-1
D gene: -
CDR3 DNA: TGTGCCAGCAGTCCCTCGGACAGTCCAAGAAAGACCCAGTACTTC
CDR3 protein: CASSPSDSPRKTQYF

clone size: few
J gene: TRBJ1-2
V gene: TRBV19
D gene: -
CDR3 DNA: TGTGCCAGTAGTCGTGCCCGGGACGGAACTTATGGCTACACCTTC
CDR3 protein: CASSRARDGTYGYTF